This T cell receptor beta chain was documented in a study of T cell changes during pregnancy in multiple sclerosis. Between the trimmed V and J ends, which lost 2 bases and 3 bases, there was a span of 9 bases. CDR1 is SNHLY and CDR2 is FYNNEI in the germline V gene. This CDR3 has 14 amino acids. TCRdb's table, derived via immunoSEQ multiplex PCR, lists solely in-frame clones and lacks some. This sample has around 80,000 clones, with around 90% found just once. This sequence was found in a female donor with multiple sclerosis, enrolled in a pregnancy study. V is TRBV2 and J is TRBJ2-3; maybe TRBD1 (5 bases). The sample here was peripheral blood, taken before pregnancy. This CDR3 reads CASSEFRGTDTQYF. CDR3 DNA sequence: TGTGCCAGCAGTGAATTTAGGGGAACAGATACGCAGTATTTT.